This T cell receptor beta chain was found in a study of CD8+ T cells in alopecia areata. CD25+CD127- cells were obtained by sorting CD4+ cells, for about 5 patients. Individuals with alopecia areata gave both lesional scalp punch biopsies and peripheral blood for collection. Germline values: CDR1 SGHTA, CDR2 FQGNSA. V was shortened by 5 bases and J by 0 bases, with 12 bases between the two germline ends. The CDR3 loop spans 15 amino acids. RNA was isolated and reverse transcribed to cDNA, the sequencing template. TCRdb's copy holds only in-frame clones and misses some; the assay was immunoSEQ multiplex PCR. This sample has 37,000 or so clones, with 45% to 70% found just once.

The sample comprised CD4+ Tregs sorted from blood. This chain joins TRBV7-2 and TRBJ2-3; no firm D call. The TCR comes from a human donor with alopecia areata. In DNA, the CDR3 is TGTGCCAGCAGCCCAGGACGGGCTAGCACAGATACGCAGTATTTT. It specifies CASSPGRASTDTQYF.